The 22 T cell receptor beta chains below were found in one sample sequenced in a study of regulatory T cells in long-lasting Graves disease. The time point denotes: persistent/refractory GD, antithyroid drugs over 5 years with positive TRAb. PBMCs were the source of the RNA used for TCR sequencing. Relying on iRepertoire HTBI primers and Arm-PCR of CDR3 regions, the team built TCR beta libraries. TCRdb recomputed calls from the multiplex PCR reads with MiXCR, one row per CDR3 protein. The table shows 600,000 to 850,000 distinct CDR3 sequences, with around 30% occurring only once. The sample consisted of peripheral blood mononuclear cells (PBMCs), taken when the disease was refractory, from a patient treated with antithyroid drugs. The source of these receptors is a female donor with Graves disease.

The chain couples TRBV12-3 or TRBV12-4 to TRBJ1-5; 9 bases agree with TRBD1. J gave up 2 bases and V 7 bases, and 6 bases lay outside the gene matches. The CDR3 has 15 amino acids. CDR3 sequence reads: CASTKTGGGNQPQHF. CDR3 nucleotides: TGTGCCAGCACCAAAACAGGGGGCGGCAATCAGCCCCAGCATTTT.

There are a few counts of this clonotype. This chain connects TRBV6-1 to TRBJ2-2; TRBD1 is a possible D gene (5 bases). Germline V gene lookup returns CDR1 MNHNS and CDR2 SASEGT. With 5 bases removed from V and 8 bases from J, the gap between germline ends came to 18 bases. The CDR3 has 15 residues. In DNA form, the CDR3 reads TGTGCCAGCAGTCACTTGGACACAACCGGAGGGGAGCTGTTTTTT. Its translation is CASSHLDTTGGELFF.

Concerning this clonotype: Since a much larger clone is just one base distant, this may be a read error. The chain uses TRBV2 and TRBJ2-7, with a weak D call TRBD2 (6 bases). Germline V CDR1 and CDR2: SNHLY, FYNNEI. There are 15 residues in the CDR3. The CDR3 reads CANSGYRRGTYEQYF. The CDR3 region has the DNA TGTGCCAACAGTGGGTACAGGAGGGGAACCTACGAGCAGTACTTC.

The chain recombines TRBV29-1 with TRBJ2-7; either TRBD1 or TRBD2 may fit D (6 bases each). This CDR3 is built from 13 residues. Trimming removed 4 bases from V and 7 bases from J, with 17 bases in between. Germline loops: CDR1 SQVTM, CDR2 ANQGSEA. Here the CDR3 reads CSVVGGYRVEQYF. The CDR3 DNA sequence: TGCAGCGTTGTGGGGGGCTACAGGGTTGAGCAGTACTTC.

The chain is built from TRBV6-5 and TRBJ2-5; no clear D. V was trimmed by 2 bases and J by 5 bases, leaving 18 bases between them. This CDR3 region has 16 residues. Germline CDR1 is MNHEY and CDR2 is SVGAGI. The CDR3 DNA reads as TGTGCCAGCAGTTACGCTCGCCCGGAAGCCGGGGAGACCCAGTACTTC. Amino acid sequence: CASSYARPEAGETQYF.

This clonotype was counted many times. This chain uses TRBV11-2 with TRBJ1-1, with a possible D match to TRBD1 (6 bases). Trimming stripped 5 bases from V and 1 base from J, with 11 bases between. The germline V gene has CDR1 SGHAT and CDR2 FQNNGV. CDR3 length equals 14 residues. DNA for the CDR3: TGTGCCAGCAGCCCAGACAGGTCGAACACTGAAGCTTTCTTT. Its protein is CASSPDRSNTEAFF.

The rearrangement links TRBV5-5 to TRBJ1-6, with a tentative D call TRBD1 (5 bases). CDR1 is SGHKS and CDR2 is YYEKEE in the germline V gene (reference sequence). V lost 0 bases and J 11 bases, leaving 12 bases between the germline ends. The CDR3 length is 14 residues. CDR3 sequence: CASSLGGVAAPLHF. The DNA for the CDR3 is TGTGCCAGCAGCTTGGGGGGGGTGGCAGCACCCCTCCACTTT.

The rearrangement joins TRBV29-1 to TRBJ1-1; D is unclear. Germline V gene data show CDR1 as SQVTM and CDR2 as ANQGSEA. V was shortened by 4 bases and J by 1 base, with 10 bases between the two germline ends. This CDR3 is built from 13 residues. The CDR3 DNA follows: TGCAGCGTTGCGACGGCCCCGAACACTGAAGCTTTCTTT. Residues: CSVATAPNTEAFF.

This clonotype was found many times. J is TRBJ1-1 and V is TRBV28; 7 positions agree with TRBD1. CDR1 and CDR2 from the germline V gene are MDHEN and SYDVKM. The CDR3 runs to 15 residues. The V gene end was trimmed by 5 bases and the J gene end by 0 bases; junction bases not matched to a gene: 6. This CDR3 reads CASSLPGQLNTEAFF. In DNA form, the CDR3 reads TGTGCCAGCAGTCTACCGGGACAGTTGAACACTGAAGCTTTCTTT.

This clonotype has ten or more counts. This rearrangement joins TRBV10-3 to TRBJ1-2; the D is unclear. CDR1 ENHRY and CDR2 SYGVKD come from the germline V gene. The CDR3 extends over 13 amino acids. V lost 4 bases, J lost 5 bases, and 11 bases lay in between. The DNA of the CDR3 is TGTGCCATCAGTGGCTACGGCAAGTATGGCTACACCTTC. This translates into CAISGYGKYGYTF.

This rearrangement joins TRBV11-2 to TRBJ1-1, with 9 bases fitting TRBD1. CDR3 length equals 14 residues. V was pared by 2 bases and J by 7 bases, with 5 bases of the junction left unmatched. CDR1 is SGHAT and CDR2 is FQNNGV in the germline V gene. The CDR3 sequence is CASSLIQGQGEAFF. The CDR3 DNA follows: TGTGCCAGCAGCTTAATTCAGGGACAGGGTGAAGCTTTCTTT. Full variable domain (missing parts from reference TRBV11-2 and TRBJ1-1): EAGVAQSPRYKIIEKRQSVAFWCNPISGHATLYWYQQILGQGPKLLIQFQNNGVVDDSQLPKDRFSAERLKGVDSTLKIQPAKLEDSAVYLCASSLIQGQGEAFFGQGTRLTVV.

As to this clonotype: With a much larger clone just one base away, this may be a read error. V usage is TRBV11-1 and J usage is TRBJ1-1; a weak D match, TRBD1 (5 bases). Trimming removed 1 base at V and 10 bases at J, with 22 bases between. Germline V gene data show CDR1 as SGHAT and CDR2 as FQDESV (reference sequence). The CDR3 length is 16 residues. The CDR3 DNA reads TGTGCCAGCAGCTTAGTCGTAGGGGCTATAGCGGCTGTAGCTTTCTTT. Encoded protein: CASSLVVGAIAAVAFF. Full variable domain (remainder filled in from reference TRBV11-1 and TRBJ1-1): EAEVAQSPRYKITEKSQAVAFWCDPISGHATLYWYRQILGQGPELLVQFQDESVVDDSQLPKDRFSAERLKGVDSTLKIQPAELGDSAMYLCASSLVVGAIAAVAFFGQGTRLTVV.

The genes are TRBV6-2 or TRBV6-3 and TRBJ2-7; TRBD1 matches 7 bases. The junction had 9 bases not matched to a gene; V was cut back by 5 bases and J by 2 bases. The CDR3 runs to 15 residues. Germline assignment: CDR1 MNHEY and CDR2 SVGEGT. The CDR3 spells CASSRTGTQPYEQYF. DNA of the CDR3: TGTGCCAGCAGTCGGACAGGCACACAACCCTACGAGCAGTACTTC.

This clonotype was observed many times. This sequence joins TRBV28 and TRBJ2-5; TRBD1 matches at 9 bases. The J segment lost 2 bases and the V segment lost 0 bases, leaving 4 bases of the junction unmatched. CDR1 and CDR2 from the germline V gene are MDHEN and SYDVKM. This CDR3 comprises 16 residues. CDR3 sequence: CASSLWGTGRQETQYF. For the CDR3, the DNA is TGTGCCAGCAGTTTATGGGGGACAGGGAGGCAAGAGACCCAGTACTTC.

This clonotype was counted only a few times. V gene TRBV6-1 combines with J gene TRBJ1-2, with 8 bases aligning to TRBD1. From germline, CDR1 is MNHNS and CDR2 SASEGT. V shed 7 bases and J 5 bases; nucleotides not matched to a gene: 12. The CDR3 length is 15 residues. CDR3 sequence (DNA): TGTGCCAGCACGACAGGGGCGCAGGGGGGTTATGGCTACACCTTC. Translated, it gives CASTTGAQGGYGYTF.

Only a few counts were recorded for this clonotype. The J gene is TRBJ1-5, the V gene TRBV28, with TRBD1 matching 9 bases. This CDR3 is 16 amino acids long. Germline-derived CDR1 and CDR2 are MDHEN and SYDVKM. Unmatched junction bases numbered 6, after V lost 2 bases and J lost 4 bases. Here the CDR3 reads CASSLIVGQGNQPQHF. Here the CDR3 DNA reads TGTGCCAGCAGTTTAATAGTGGGACAGGGTAATCAGCCCCAGCATTTT.

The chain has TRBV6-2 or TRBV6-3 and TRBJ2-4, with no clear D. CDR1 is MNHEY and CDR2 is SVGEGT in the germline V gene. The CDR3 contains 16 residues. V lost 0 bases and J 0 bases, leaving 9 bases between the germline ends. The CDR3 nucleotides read TGTGCCAGCAGTTACTCGACGTTCCCAGCCAAAAACATTCAGTACTTC. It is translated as CASSYSTFPAKNIQYF.

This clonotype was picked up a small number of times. The CDR3 spells CAWSERLSNQPQHF. Written as DNA, the CDR3 is TGTGCCTGGAGTGAACGACTTAGCAATCAGCCCCAGCATTTT. The chain couples TRBV30 to TRBJ1-5; no firm D call. The germline V gene encodes CDR1 GTSNPN and CDR2 SVGIG (reference sequence). The V and J ends lost 1 base and 0 bases respectively, with 7 bases between them. The CDR3 has 14 residues.

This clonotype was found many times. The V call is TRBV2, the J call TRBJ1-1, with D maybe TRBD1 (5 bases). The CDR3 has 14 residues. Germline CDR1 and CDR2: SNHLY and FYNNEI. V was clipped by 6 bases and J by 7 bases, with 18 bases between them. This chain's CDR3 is CASRGFGGAVEAFF. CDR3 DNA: TGTGCCAGCAGGGGGTTTGGAGGGGCTGTTGAAGCTTTCTTT. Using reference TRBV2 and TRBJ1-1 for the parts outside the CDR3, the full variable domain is EPEVTQTPSHQVTQMGQEVILRCVPISNHLYFYWYRQILGQKVEFLVSFYNNEISEKSEIFDDQFSVERPDGSNFTLKIRSTKLEDSAMYFCASRGFGGAVEAFFGQGTRLTVV.

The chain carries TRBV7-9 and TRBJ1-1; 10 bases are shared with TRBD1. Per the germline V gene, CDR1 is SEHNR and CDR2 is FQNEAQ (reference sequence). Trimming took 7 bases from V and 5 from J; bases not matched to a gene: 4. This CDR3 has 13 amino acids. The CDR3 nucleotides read TGTGCCAGCAACCGGGACAGGGGTACTGAAGCTTTCTTT. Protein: CASNRDRGTEAFF.

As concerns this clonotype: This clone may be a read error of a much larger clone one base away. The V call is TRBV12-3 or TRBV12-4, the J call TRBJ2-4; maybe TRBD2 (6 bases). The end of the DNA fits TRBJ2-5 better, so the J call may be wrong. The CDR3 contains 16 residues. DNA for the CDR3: TGTGCCAGCAGTTTCGTCGGGAGCCCTTCCCGAGAGACCCAGTACTTC. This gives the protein CASSFVGSPSRETQYF.

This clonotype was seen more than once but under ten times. The CDR3 DNA is TGCAGTGCTAGTTTCCGACAGACCCTCTATGGCTACACCTTC. Its translation: CSASFRQTLYGYTF. The chain recombines TRBV20-1 with TRBJ1-2, with TRBD1 as a possible D gene (5 bases). V was trimmed by 3 bases and J by 4 bases, leaving 15 bases between them. Germline V CDR1 and CDR2: DFQATT, SNEGSKA (reference sequence). The CDR3 is 14 residues long.